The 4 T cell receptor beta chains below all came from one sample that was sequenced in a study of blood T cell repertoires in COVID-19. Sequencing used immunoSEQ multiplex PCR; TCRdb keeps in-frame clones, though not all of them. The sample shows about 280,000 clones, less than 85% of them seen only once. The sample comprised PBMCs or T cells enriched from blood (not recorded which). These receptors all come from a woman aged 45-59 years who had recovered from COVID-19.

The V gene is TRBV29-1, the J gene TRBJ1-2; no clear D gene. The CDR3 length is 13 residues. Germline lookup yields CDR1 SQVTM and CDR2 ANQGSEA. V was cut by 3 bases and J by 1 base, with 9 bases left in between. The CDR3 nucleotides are TGCAGCGTTGAGGGCAGGTTTAACTATGGCTACACCTTC. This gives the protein CSVEGRFNYGYTF.

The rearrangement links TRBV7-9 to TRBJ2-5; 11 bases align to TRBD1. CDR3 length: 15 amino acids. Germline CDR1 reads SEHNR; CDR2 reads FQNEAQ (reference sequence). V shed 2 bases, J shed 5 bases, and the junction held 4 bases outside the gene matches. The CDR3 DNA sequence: TGTGCCAGCAGCTTAACGGGACAGGGGGATGAGACCCAGTACTTC. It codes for CASSLTGQGDETQYF.

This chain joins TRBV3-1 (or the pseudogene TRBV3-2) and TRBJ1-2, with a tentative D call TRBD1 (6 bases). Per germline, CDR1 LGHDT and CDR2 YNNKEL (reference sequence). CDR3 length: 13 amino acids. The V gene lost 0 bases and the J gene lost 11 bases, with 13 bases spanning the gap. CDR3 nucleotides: TGTGCCAGCAGCCAAGATCTAGGACAGTTGTACACCTTC. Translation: CASSQDLGQLYTF.

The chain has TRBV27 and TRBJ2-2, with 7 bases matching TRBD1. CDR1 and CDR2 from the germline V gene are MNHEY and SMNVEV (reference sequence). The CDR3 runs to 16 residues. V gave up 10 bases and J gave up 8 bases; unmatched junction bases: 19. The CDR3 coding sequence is TGTGCCAACCACCCAGAAGAAGACAGGGTTAGTGGGGAGCTGTTTTTT. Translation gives CANHPEEDRVSGELFF.